The 17 T cell receptor beta chains listed next were all sequenced from one sample in a study of CD8 T cells in ankylosing spondylitis. One entry per CDR3 protein, called by TCRdb with MiXCR from the 5' RACE reads. The table has about 240,000 distinct CDR3 sequences, about 10% seen once. Sequencing input: blood, either unsorted or a sorted T cell fraction (not recorded which). These receptor sequences come from a male donor with ankylosing spondylitis or in good health (not recorded which).

In this sample, this clonotype turned up many times. This sequence joins TRBV28 and TRBJ2-3; 11 bases match TRBD2. The CDR3 has 16 amino acids. Germline V gives CDR1 MDHEN, CDR2 SYDVKM. With 4 bases clipped from V and 4 bases from J, the junction kept 7 bases outside the gene matches. The CDR3 sequence is CASSSLLAGVADTQYF. The CDR3, as DNA: TGTGCCAGCAGTTCCTTACTAGCGGGAGTGGCAGATACGCAGTATTTT.

The chain couples TRBV19 to TRBJ1-5; 9 bases agree with TRBD1. The CDR3 has 16 residues. J was trimmed by 0 bases and V by 9 bases; bases with no gene match: 9. CDR1 is LNHDA and CDR2 is SQIVND in the germline V gene (reference sequence). The CDR3 sequence is CASRGTGIGSNQPQHF. The CDR3 bases are TGTGCCAGCCGCGGGACAGGGATAGGTAGCAATCAGCCCCAGCATTTT.

This clonotype was seen repeatedly, ten times or more. V is TRBV12-3 or TRBV12-4 and J is TRBJ1-1, with D hard to call. The CDR3 runs to 15 residues. Trimming pared 5 bases from V and 4 bases from J, leaving 17 bases between. The CDR3 is CASSPMEVLGTEAFF. For the CDR3, the DNA is TGTGCCAGCAGTCCTATGGAGGTTTTAGGCACTGAAGCTTTCTTT.

In this sample, this clonotype turned up many times. This chain joins TRBV29-1 and TRBJ1-1, with 7 nucleotides matching TRBD1. The V and J ends lost 3 bases and 11 bases, in that order; junction bases with no gene match: 9. The CDR3 runs to 12 residues. Germline V CDR1 and CDR2: SQVTM, ANQGSEA. The CDR3, as DNA: TGCAGCGTTGATAATAACAGGGGCCCGGCTTTCTTT. Translating gives CSVDNNRGPAFF.

The chain has TRBV29-1 and TRBJ2-3; 11 nucleotides line up with TRBD2. The CDR3 has 15 residues. Germline CDR1 reads SQVTM; CDR2 reads ANQGSEA. The junction had 6 bases not matched to a gene; V was cut back by 3 bases and J by 4 bases. The CDR3 reads CSVEGHSGGADTQYF. In DNA, the CDR3 is TGCAGCGTTGAGGGGCATAGCGGGGGGGCAGATACGCAGTATTTT.

The table lists this clonotype with a few counts. Given a much more abundant clone one base away, this may be a read error. The chain employs TRBV5-1 and TRBJ1-1; a possible D gene is TRBD1 (6 bases). V was shortened by 4 bases and J by 1 base, with 11 bases between the two germline ends. The CDR3 totals 14 residues. Germline lookup yields CDR1 SGHRS and CDR2 YFSETQ. CDR3 sequence (DNA): TGCGCCAGCAGCAACTCACAGGGGAACACTGAAGCTTTCTTT. Residues: CASSNSQGNTEAFF. The full variable domain, with the rest looked up from reference TRBV5-1 and TRBJ1-1, is KAGVTQTPRYLIKTRGQQVTLSCSPISGHRSVSWYQQTPGQGLQFLFEYFSETQRNKGNFPGRFSGRQFSNSRSEMNVSTLELGDSALYLCASSNSQGNTEAFFGQGTRLTVV.

This clonotype was seen repeatedly, ten times or more. The V and J genes are TRBV29-1 and TRBJ2-5, with D tentatively TRBD1 (6 bases). Trimming left V 7 bases short and J 5 bases short, with 20 bases between. From germline, CDR1 is SQVTM and CDR2 ANQGSEA. The CDR3 runs to 14 residues. The CDR3, as DNA: TGCAGCGCCACCGACACAGGGAGAGCGGAGACCCAGTACTTC. Translated, it gives CSATDTGRAETQYF.

This clonotype was seen many times. The V gene is TRBV20-1, the J gene TRBJ2-7; 11 bases map to TRBD2. The CDR3 length is 14 residues. V was pared by 6 bases and J by 1 base, with 5 bases of the junction left unmatched. Germline-derived CDR1 and CDR2 are DFQATT and SNEGSKA (reference sequence). CDR3 nucleotide sequence: TGCAGTGCGGAGACTAGCGGGGCTTCCTACGAGCAGTACTTC. It encodes CSAETSGASYEQYF.

J is TRBJ2-5 and V is TRBV5-1; D ambiguous. CDR1 and CDR2 (germline): SGHRS, YFSETQ. V lost 4 bases and J lost 3, with 10 bases in between. This CDR3 comprises 13 residues. The DNA for the CDR3 is TGCGCCAGCAGCATCGTCGTGGAAGAGACCCAGTACTTC. Translation gives CASSIVVEETQYF.

This chain joins TRBV29-1 and TRBJ2-4, with a tentative D call TRBD2 (5 bases). Per germline, CDR1 SQVTM and CDR2 ANQGSEA. The V end was cut by 7 bases, the J end by 0 bases, with 16 bases between. The CDR3 is 15 amino acids. CDR3 loop: CSARRAELAKNIQYF. The DNA for the CDR3 is TGCAGCGCCCGGCGGGCAGAGCTAGCCAAAAACATTCAGTACTTC.

The chain uses TRBV7-9 and TRBJ2-7, with D perhaps being TRBD1 or TRBD2 (5 bases each). The length of the CDR3 is 15 residues. CDR1 and CDR2 (germline): SEHNR, FQNEAQ (reference sequence). V shed 4 bases and J shed 0 bases, with 13 bases lying between them. The CDR3 sequence: CASSSLGTPSYEQYF. Written as DNA, the CDR3 is TGTGCCAGCAGCTCCTTGGGGACCCCCTCCTACGAGCAGTACTTC.

This clonotype was found many times. The chain is built from TRBV5-6 and TRBJ1-2, with 8 positions matching TRBD1. CDR1 is SGHDT and CDR2 is YYEEEE in the germline V gene. The CDR3 sequence is 15 residues long. V lost 2 bases, J lost 4 bases, and 7 bases stayed unmatched. CDR3 sequence (DNA): TGTGCCAGCAGCTTACGACAGGGGACTACCTATGGCTACACCTTC. The encoded protein is CASSLRQGTTYGYTF.

The chain has TRBV5-1 and TRBJ1-3, with no clear D. V was shortened by 4 bases and J by 0 bases, with 14 bases between the two germline ends. This CDR3 is built from 16 residues. CDR1 SGHRS and CDR2 YFSETQ come from the germline V gene. The CDR3 sequence: CASSEGGVASGNTIYF. In DNA form, the CDR3 reads TGCGCCAGCAGCGAGGGCGGAGTTGCCTCTGGAAACACCATATATTTT. The full variable domain, its missing parts supplied by reference TRBV5-1 and TRBJ1-3, is KAGVTQTPRYLIKTRGQQVTLSCSPISGHRSVSWYQQTPGQGLQFLFEYFSETQRNKGNFPGRFSGRQFSNSRSEMNVSTLELGDSALYLCASSEGGVASGNTIYFGEGSWLTVV.

V usage is TRBV20-1 and J usage is TRBJ2-3; D is uncertain. The CDR3 length is 14 residues. In germline, CDR1 is DFQATT, CDR2 SNEGSKA (reference sequence). The V gene lost 3 bases and the J gene lost 0 bases, with 10 bases spanning the gap. The DNA for the CDR3 is TGCAGTGCTAGCGGTACTACAAGCACAGATACGCAGTATTTT. Protein sequence: CSASGTTSTDTQYF.

This clonotype appeared many times. V gene TRBV6-5 combines with J gene TRBJ2-5, with no clear D. V dropped 8 bases and J dropped 1 base, with 5 bases sitting between them. Germline V CDR1 and CDR2: MNHEY, SVGAGI. This CDR3 region has 11 residues. CDR3 sequence (DNA): TGTGCCAGCCAGCGCCAAGAGACCCAGTACTTC. Residues: CASQRQETQYF.

This clonotype was observed a few times. CDR3 coding DNA: TGCGCCAGCAGTCTGGCGCGGGGGACGCTCCATAATTCACCCCTCCACTTT. It specifies CASSLARGTLHNSPLHF. This sequence joins TRBV23-1 and TRBJ1-6; the D gene is possibly TRBD1 (5 bases). TRBV23-1 falls under the ORF class, with uncertain function. Trimming stripped 4 bases from V and 5 bases from J, with 18 bases between. This CDR3 is 17 amino acids long.

This clonotype was observed a handful of times. The chain uses TRBV5-1 and TRBJ2-2; 8 bases match TRBD1. Per germline, CDR1 SGHRS and CDR2 YFSETQ. Losses at the gene ends were 4 bases for V and 4 bases for J; bases not matched to a gene: 9. The CDR3 is 16 residues long. The CDR3 region is CASSPSTGAGTGELFF. CDR3 bases: TGCGCCAGCAGCCCCTCGACAGGGGCGGGCACCGGGGAGCTGTTTTTT.